These 10 T cell receptor beta chains came from one sample sequenced in a study of blood T cell repertoires in COVID-19. Assay: immunoSEQ multiplex PCR; the TCRdb copy retains only in-frame clones and omits some. This sample yields 220,000 or so clones, of which 85% to 90% are seen a single time; around 15% belongs to the top ten. Specimen: PBMCs or T cells enriched from blood (not recorded which). These receptors originate from a woman aged 50 to 65 with acute COVID-19.

This clone was observed once. This chain uses TRBV7-9 with TRBJ2-1; no clear D. The germline gives CDR1 SEHNR, CDR2 FQNEAQ (reference sequence). V lost 5 bases, J lost 5 bases, and 10 bases lay in between. There are 13 residues in the CDR3. The CDR3 here is CASSRDRDNEQFF. CDR3 sequence (DNA): TGTGCCAGCAGCCGCGACCGGGACAATGAGCAGTTCTTC.

Here the CDR3 DNA reads TGTGCCAGCAGCTTTTACAATGAGCAGTTCTTC. This gives the protein CASSFYNEQFF. The chain combines TRBV27 with TRBJ2-1; D is undetermined. V gave up 6 bases and J gave up 4 bases, with 4 bases separating them. Germline assignment: CDR1 MNHEY and CDR2 SMNVEV (reference sequence). There are 11 residues in the CDR3.

This clone was observed once. V gene TRBV7-2 combines with J gene TRBJ2-2, with 8 nucleotides matching TRBD2. Per germline, CDR1 SGHTA and CDR2 FQGNSA. The CDR3 contains 16 residues. V lost 5 bases, J lost 5 bases, and 10 bases stayed unmatched. The CDR3 protein is CASSPLRIAGTGELFF. The CDR3 DNA reads as TGTGCCAGCAGCCCCCTCCGGATAGCGGGGACCGGGGAGCTGTTTTTT. The full variable domain, in which reference TRBV7-2 and TRBJ2-2 provide the parts outside the CDR3, is GAGVSQSPSNKVTEKGKDVELRCDPISGHTALYWYRQSLGQGLEFLIYFQGNSAPDKSGLPSDRFSAERTGGSVSTLTIQRTQQEDSAVYLCASSPLRIAGTGELFFGEGSRLTVL.

The chain has TRBV28 and TRBJ2-7; 9 positions match TRBD1. Germline CDR1 reads MDHEN; CDR2 reads SYDVKM. J gave up 5 bases and V 6 bases, and 11 bases lay outside the gene matches. The CDR3 extends over 15 amino acids. CDR3 amino acids: CASSARTGDIDEQYF. CDR3 in DNA: TGTGCCAGCAGCGCTAGGACAGGGGATATCGACGAGCAGTACTTC.

The chain combines TRBV12-5 with TRBJ2-3; D is perhaps TRBD1 (6 bases). Trimming left V 0 bases short and J 0 bases short, with 13 bases between. Germline V gene data show CDR1 as LGHNT and CDR2 as FRNRAP. This CDR3 is 17 amino acids long. The CDR3 here is CASGLVLGTHSTDTQYF. The CDR3 DNA sequence: TGTGCTAGTGGTTTGGTACTCGGGACACATAGCACAGATACGCAGTATTTT.

The chain is built from TRBV6-5 and TRBJ2-7; 8 bases line up with TRBD2. J gave up 4 bases and V 7 bases, and 12 bases lay outside the gene matches. The CDR3 runs 15 residues. The germline V gene has CDR1 MNHEY and CDR2 SVGAGI. This CDR3 reads CASTPMGGRLYEQYF. In DNA, the CDR3 is TGTGCCAGCACCCCTATGGGCGGGAGGTTGTACGAGCAGTACTTC.

The V gene is TRBV11-2, the J gene TRBJ2-1; D may be TRBD2 (6 bases). This CDR3 has 13 amino acids. Germline CDR1 reads SGHAT; CDR2 reads FQNNGV. V lost 5 bases and J 9 bases, leaving 14 bases between the germline ends. CDR3 amino acids: CASSPREEGEQFF. In DNA, the CDR3 is TGTGCCAGCAGCCCTAGAGAGGAGGGTGAGCAGTTCTTC.

This chain connects TRBV4-1 to TRBJ1-1; D is unclear. CDR3 length equals 13 residues. CDR1 is MGHRA, CDR2 YSYEKL, per germline. V lost 6 bases to trimming and J lost 6 bases, with 14 bases between them. The CDR3, as DNA: TGCGCCAGCAGTCGCGTCGACGGGTCTGAAGCTTTCTTT. Translated: CASSRVDGSEAFF.

This clone has a single count. This chain links TRBV3-1 (or the pseudogene TRBV3-2) with TRBJ2-1; TRBD2 matches at 7 bases. The CDR3 spans 14 residues. V dropped 4 bases and J dropped 7; count of bases not matched to a gene: 7. Germline CDR1 LGHDT, CDR2 YNNKEL (reference sequence). The CDR3 DNA reads as TGTGCCAGCAGCCTGGGACTATACGGGAATGAGCAGTTCTTC. Amino acid sequence: CASSLGLYGNEQFF.

The DNA of the CDR3 is TGTGCCAGCTCCCGAGGCGCGGGAGGGGAATCTTACGAGCAGTACTTC. This translates into CASSRGAGGESYEQYF. This chain connects TRBV7-8 to TRBJ2-7; 9 bases line up with TRBD2. CDR3 length: 16 residues. The germline gives CDR1 SGHVS, CDR2 FQNEAQ. With 8 bases clipped from V and 4 bases from J, the junction kept 15 bases outside the gene matches.